Shown below are 9 T cell receptor beta chains from a single sample sequenced in a study of vaccination and CD4 T cells after COVID-19 (dated by TCRdb to between 2021 and 2023). Library preparation was by PCR. Sequencer: Illumina iSeq 100. At the Johns Hopkins FTIC core, DNA from the cultured CD4+ T cells underwent TCR sequencing with the Oncomine TCR Beta short-read assay. Through fastp at Q25 and MiXCR, TCRdb rebuilt clones from the public reads, retaining in-frame beta chains. Records with the same CDR3 protein are collapsed into one entry carrying the most frequent genes and DNA. Present in this sample are about 5,000 distinct CDR3 sequences, approximately 52% of which were seen just once. The biggest ten clones account for 36% of the sample. These receptors have no known antigen. Interpreted using the paper, the treatment or condition label stands for: approximately 9-day PBMC culture with coronavirus spike peptide pools or control peptides (ViraFEST assay).

The sample comprised CD4+ T cells from blood, cultured in vitro. The receptors derive from a human donor who had recovered from COVID-19.

By proportion, this clonotype is medium-sized (0.01 to 0.1%). J is TRBJ1-2 and V is TRBV20-1, with 7 bases matching TRBD1. This CDR3 has 11 amino acids. J gave up 14 bases and V 3 bases, and 9 bases lay outside the gene matches. Germline V gives CDR1 DFQATT, CDR2 SNEGSKA (reference sequence). In DNA, the CDR3 is TGCAGTGCTAGCTTTTACAGGGGTAGTACCTTC. Translating it yields CSASFYRGSTF.

The V and J genes are TRBV20-1 and TRBJ1-5; 8 bases match TRBD1. CDR3 length: 15 amino acids. Germline V gene data show CDR1 as DFQATT and CDR2 as SNEGSKA (reference sequence). V gave up 2 bases and J gave up 4 bases; unmatched junction bases: 7. CDR3 region: CSARLGQARNQPQHF. In DNA form, the CDR3 reads TGCAGTGCTAGATTGGGACAGGCCCGGAATCAGCCCCAGCATTTT.

V and J are TRBV5-6 and TRBJ2-7; 9 bases align to TRBD1. The trim removed 4 bases at V and 3 bases at J, leaving 11 bases unmatched. The CDR3 is 16 amino acids. From germline, CDR1 is SGHDT and CDR2 YYEEEE. CDR3 residues: CASSPRTGVRGYEQYF. As DNA, the CDR3 is TGTGCCAGCAGCCCGCGGACAGGGGTAAGGGGCTACGAGCAGTACTTC.

The V call is TRBV20-1, the J call TRBJ2-7; D may be TRBD2 (5 bases). The CDR3 sequence is 13 residues long. From germline, CDR1 is DFQATT and CDR2 SNEGSKA (reference sequence). V was clipped by 0 bases and J by 3 bases, with 9 bases between them. The CDR3 spells CSARDEGFYEQYF. CDR3 nucleotide sequence: TGCAGTGCTAGAGATGAGGGCTTCTACGAGCAGTACTTC.

This clonotype has just one count. The chain combines TRBV7-2 with TRBJ2-5; D may be TRBD1 (5 bases). The CDR3 has 15 amino acids. Germline V gene data show CDR1 as SGHTA and CDR2 as FQGNSA. V was shortened by 1 base and J by 4 bases, with 13 bases between the two germline ends. CDR3 DNA: TGTGCCAGCAGCTTAGTTGGCTCAGGGCGAGAGACCCAGTACTTC. Its translation is CASSLVGSGRETQYF.

This sequence joins TRBV20-1 and TRBJ2-7; D tentatively fits TRBD1 or TRBD2 (5 bases each). V lost 5 bases, J lost 5 bases, and 13 bases lay in between. This CDR3 is 12 amino acids long. From germline, CDR1 is DFQATT and CDR2 SNEGSKA (reference sequence). The CDR3 loop reads CSAPTGTHEQYF. CDR3 in DNA: TGCAGTGCTCCCACCGGGACCCACGAGCAGTACTTC.

The chain carries TRBV20-1 and TRBJ2-7; D could derive from TRBD1 or TRBD2 (6 bases each). Looked up from germline, CDR1 is DFQATT and CDR2 is SNEGSKA (reference sequence). V shed 0 bases and J shed 2 bases, with 23 bases lying between them. The CDR3 totals 18 residues. CDR3 sequence (DNA): TGCAGTGCTAGAGATTATGGGGGCGGAGGGAGGTATCCCTACGAGCAGTACTTC. This encodes CSARDYGGGGRYPYEQYF.

The chain recombines TRBV6-1 with TRBJ2-5; the D call may be TRBD1 or TRBD2 (7 bases each). The ends were cut back, 6 bases at V and 4 bases at J, with 18 bases in the middle. Germline assignment: CDR1 MNHNS and CDR2 SASEGT. This CDR3 spans 15 amino acids. As DNA, the CDR3 is TGTGCCAGCAGCCAGGGGGGGGCTATCGGAGAGACCCAGTACTTC. Translating gives CASSQGGAIGETQYF.

This clonotype occurred a few times. V and J are TRBV7-9 and TRBJ1-6; D call uncertain. V lost 3 bases and J 14 bases, leaving 11 bases between the germline ends. Per the germline V gene, CDR1 is SEHNR and CDR2 is FQNEAQ (reference sequence). CDR3 length: 12 residues. The CDR3 reads CASSLVPMSLHF. CDR3 nucleotides: TGTGCCAGCAGCTTGGTCCCTATGTCCCTCCACTTT.